This T cell receptor (beta chain) was documented in a study of CD8+ T cells in alopecia areata. Study as a whole: Administration of oral tofacitinib to treated patients was at 5 to 10 mg twice daily. Tofacitinib exposure lasted 6 to 18 months, followed by 6 months off drug. Whole-study results and caveats: It was lesional scalp, especially alopecia totalis/universalis, that showed higher clonality than normal scalp.

Deletions cut 5 bases from V and 2 bases from J, with 20 bases between. The CDR3 covers 17 residues. Per the germline V gene, CDR1 is SGHAT and CDR2 is FQNNGV. Isolated RNA was reverse transcribed into cDNA used as the sequencing template. The protocol was immunoSEQ multiplex PCR, while the TCRdb copy is restricted to in-frame clones and leaves out a portion. The table shows 150,000 or so clones, with 80% to 90% occurring only once. It was from PBMCs that CD4+ and CD8+ T cells were sorted. Of note for this clone: The antigen remains undetermined.

This chain connects TRBV11-2 to TRBJ2-3, with D perhaps given as TRBD1 or TRBD2 (5 bases each). The receptor was derived from a human donor with alopecia areata. Here the sequenced sample was CD8+ T cells sorted from blood, taken at week 0. CDR3 sequence reads: CASSPGPQGTFTDTQYF. In DNA form, the CDR3 reads TGTGCCAGCAGCCCGGGGCCCCAAGGAACTTTCACAGATACGCAGTATTTT.